The 13 T cell receptor beta chains below all came from one sample that was sequenced in a study of identifying expanded T cells in peripheral blood. Clones were read by immunoSEQ multiplex PCR, and TCRdb kept only the in-frame ones, dropping some. This table holds around 78,000 clones, almost 85% found once. The sample was blood. The receptors derive from a person aged 18 to 75 in good health.

The chain is built from TRBV21-1 and TRBJ2-7; TRBD1 is taken as the D call from the table, unchecked against the DNA. TRBV21-1 is flagged as a pseudogene. The CDR3 is made up of 16 amino acids. This chain's CDR3 is CASSKALRQGFREQYF. The CDR3, as DNA: TGTGCCAGCAGCAAAGCGCTGAGACAGGGATTCCGCGAGCAGTACTTC.

This clone occurred a few times. The CDR3 DNA sequence: TGCGCCAGCAGCTTGTCCGCTGAGGGTTTGGAGCAGTTCTTC. Amino acids: CASSLSAEGLEQFF. The chain recombines TRBV5-1 with TRBJ2-1, with D perhaps TRBD2 (5 bases). The V end lost 1 base, the J end lost 10 bases, and 15 bases lay between the germline ends. The CDR3 extends over 14 amino acids. Looked up from germline, CDR1 is SGHRS and CDR2 is YFSETQ.

This clone appeared a single time. The junction shows a germline mismatch at one end, possibly a read error. V and J are TRBV4-3 and TRBJ2-7, with D possibly TRBD1 on 5 matching bases. Looked up from germline, CDR1 is LGHNA and CDR2 is YSLEER. The CDR3 covers 12 residues. CDR3 coding DNA: TGCGCCAGCAGCCAAGACAGGGTGAGATTTTCCTTC. The encoded protein is CASSQDRVRFSF.

J is TRBJ2-7 and V is TRBV7-9, with D perhaps matching TRBD2 (6 bases). CDR3 length equals 13 residues. CDR1 SEHNR and CDR2 FQNEAQ come from the germline V gene (reference sequence). Trimming removed 3 bases at V and 6 bases at J, with 12 bases between. The CDR3 is CASSFGPGVEQYF. The CDR3, as DNA: TGTGCCAGCAGCTTCGGACCGGGGGTCGAGCAGTACTTC.

This sequence joins TRBV11-2 and TRBJ1-3; D ambiguous. Per germline, CDR1 SGHAT and CDR2 FQNNGV. The germline V and J ends were trimmed by 4 bases and 0 bases, with 13 bases remaining between them. This CDR3 is built from 16 residues. Written as DNA, the CDR3 is TGTGCCAGCAGCTCAAGCGGATTAGGCTCTGGAAACACCATATATTTT. The encoded protein is CASSSSGLGSGNTIYF.

This CDR3 is CASSLAGGSDTQYF. The CDR3 DNA sequence: TGTGCCAGCAGCCTAGCGGGAGGTTCGGATACGCAGTATTTT. This chain joins TRBV6-5 and TRBJ2-3; 11 bases are a match to TRBD2. Losses at the gene ends were 6 bases for V and 6 bases for J; bases not matched to a gene: 5. Looked up from germline, CDR1 is MNHEY and CDR2 is SVGAGI. The CDR3 is 14 amino acids.

The chain has TRBV19 and TRBJ1-1; TRBD1 matches at 9 bases. The junction had 2 bases not matched to a gene; V was cut back by 2 bases and J by 7 bases. CDR1 and CDR2 (germline): LNHDA, SQIVND (reference sequence). CDR3 length: 13 residues. For the CDR3, the DNA is TGTGCCAGTAGTATAACAGGGGGCATTGAAGCTTTCTTT. Its translation: CASSITGGIEAFF. The full variable domain, rest sourced from reference TRBV19 and TRBJ1-1, is DGGITQSPKYLFRKEGQNVTLSCEQNLNHDAMYWYRQDPGQGLRLIYYSQIVNDFQKGDIAEGYSVSREKKESFPLTVTSAQKNPTAFYLCASSITGGIEAFFGQGTRLTVV.

The chain links TRBV27 to TRBJ2-1; D is unclear. The CDR3 consists of 17 residues. V dropped 5 bases and J dropped 7 bases, with 24 bases sitting between them. The germline CDR1 and CDR2 sequences are MNHEY and SMNVEV (reference sequence). The CDR3 region is CASSVLGELNIGNEQFF. CDR3 in DNA: TGTGCCAGCAGTGTACTCGGCGAGTTAAACATTGGGAATGAGCAGTTCTTC.

The chain combines TRBV19 with TRBJ2-5; D is possibly TRBD1 (6 bases). This CDR3 region has 12 residues. CDR1 and CDR2 from the germline V gene are LNHDA and SQIVND (reference sequence). Trimming pared 5 bases from V and 2 bases from J, leaving 6 bases between. As DNA, the CDR3 is TGTGCCAGTAGTGGACAGCAAGAGACCCAGTACTTC. Its protein is CASSGQQETQYF.

This clone was seen only a few times. The chain joins TRBV28 to TRBJ1-2, with D possibly TRBD1 on 5 matching bases. The CDR3 totals 15 residues. Trimming left V 5 bases short and J 7 bases short, with 20 bases between. Germline lookup yields CDR1 MDHEN and CDR2 SYDVKM. The CDR3 DNA is TGTGCCAGCAGTCCCGCCAACAGCAGGGTAACTGGCTACACCTTC. It yields the protein CASSPANSRVTGYTF.

This sequence joins TRBV6-6 and TRBJ1-5; D not resolved. The CDR3 loop spans 13 amino acids. V dropped 7 bases and J dropped 0 bases, with 7 bases sitting between them. From germline, CDR1 is MNHNY and CDR2 SVGAGI (reference sequence). Here the CDR3 reads CASKRDSNQPQHF. CDR3 nucleotide sequence: TGTGCCAGCAAGCGGGATAGCAATCAGCCCCAGCATTTT.

The genes are TRBV7-2 and TRBJ2-5, with D uncertain. The CDR3 runs to 13 residues. V lost 2 bases and J lost 4, with 8 bases in between. Per germline, CDR1 SGHTA and CDR2 FQGNSA. The CDR3 DNA reads TGTGCCAGCAGCTTATCCTTTGGAGAGACCCAGTACTTC. Translating it yields CASSLSFGETQYF.

This chain links TRBV2 with TRBJ2-3; D is possibly TRBD1 or TRBD2 (5 bases each). V lost 1 base and J 5 bases, leaving 10 bases between the germline ends. Germline V gives CDR1 SNHLY, CDR2 FYNNEI. This CDR3 region has 14 residues. CDR3 in amino acids: CASSEGDRIDTQYF. The CDR3, as DNA: TGTGCCAGCAGTGAAGGGGACCGAATAGATACGCAGTATTTT. Full variable domain (outside the CDR3, taken from reference TRBV2 and TRBJ2-3): EPEVTQTPSHQVTQMGQEVILRCVPISNHLYFYWYRQILGQKVEFLVSFYNNEISEKSEIFDDQFSVERPDGSNFTLKIRSTKLEDSAMYFCASSEGDRIDTQYFGPGTRLTVL.